Listed below are T cell receptor beta chains from one sample, sequenced in a study of blood T cell repertoires in COVID-19. Only in-frame clones appear in the TCRdb table, and some are missing; sequencing was by immunoSEQ multiplex PCR. Of about 26,000 clones detected, 85% to 90% appear once; the ten largest clones hold 1.5% to 2%. Sequenced: peripheral blood. The receptors were gathered from a woman aged 55-75 years with active COVID-19. Each CDR3 is given with its conserved first and last residue. A D gene is named only where the DNA matches it firmly. Rows give clone size only sometimes, using once, few, many, or a class for an expanded clone.

d_call	clone_size	v_call	cdr3_length	j_call	cdr3_aa	cdr3_nt
TRBD2	-	TRBV9	16	TRBJ2-1	CASSVGSGSRMNEQFF	TGTGCCAGCAGCGTAGGGAGCGGGAGTCGGATGAATGAGCAGTTCTTC
-	-	TRBV7-9	14	TRBJ2-7	CASSLAGQIYEQYF	TGTGCCAGCAGCTTAGCCGGACAGATCTACGAGCAGTACTTC
-	medium-sized	TRBV6-5	12	TRBJ1-2	CASTPYNYGYTF	TGTGCCAGCACCCCCTATAACTATGGCTACACCTTC
-	once	TRBV25-1	15	TRBJ2-5	CASSAPRESQETQYF	TGTGCCAGCAGTGCCCCGCGAGAATCACAAGAGACCCAGTACTTC
-	-	TRBV5-1	18	TRBJ2-2	CASRDGLMAGADTGELFF	TGCGCCAGCAGGGATGGACTTATGGCGGGGGCAGACACCGGGGAGCTGTTTTTT
-	-	TRBV7-2	14	TRBJ2-3	CASRGPGGADTQYF	TGTGCCAGCAGGGGGCCGGGGGGCGCAGATACGCAGTATTTT
-	-	TRBV19	13	TRBJ1-5	CASSGGFGQPQHF	TGTGCCAGTAGTGGGGGGTTTGGTCAGCCCCAGCATTTT
TRBD2	-	TRBV7-2	16	TRBJ2-7	CASSLDGGSATNEQYF	TGTGCCAGCAGCTTAGATGGCGGGAGTGCTACCAACGAGCAGTACTTC
TRBD2	-	TRBV6-6	16	TRBJ2-7	CASSSGLAGGTYEQYF	TGTGCCAGCAGCAGCGGGCTAGCGGGAGGGACCTACGAGCAGTACTTC
-	-	TRBV5-4	16	TRBJ1-2	CASSLEQGLVGDGYTF	TGTGCCAGCAGCTTGGAGCAGGGACTTGTTGGGGATGGCTACACCTTC
TRBD1	-	TRBV7-9	14	TRBJ1-4	CASRRTGLNEKLFF	TGTGCCAGCAGAAGGACAGGGCTTAATGAAAAACTGTTTTTT
TRBD1	-	TRBV15	15	TRBJ2-5	CATNRNRGGSETQYF	TGTGCCACCAACCGTAACAGGGGCGGATCAGAGACCCAGTACTTC
TRBD1	few	TRBV6-2/TRBV6-3	15	TRBJ1-5	CASSDRQGALQPQHF	TGTGCCAGCAGTGATAGACAGGGGGCCCTTCAGCCCCAGCATTTT
-	-	TRBV15	15	TRBJ1-3	CATSRVGGAGNTIYF	TGTGCCACCAGCAGAGTCGGGGGAGCTGGAAACACCATATATTTT
TRBD2	-	TRBV5-1	16	TRBJ2-1	CASSLARTSDYNEQFF	TGCGCCAGCAGCTTGGCCCGGACTAGCGACTACAATGAGCAGTTCTTC